Sequencing of this T cell receptor beta chain was carried out in a study of T cell repertoires in cytomegalovirus infection. There are many counts of this clonotype. Germline V lookup: CDR1 SGHTA, CDR2 FQGNSA. CDR3 length: 15 residues. V lost 7 bases and J lost 3; bases outside the gene matches: 9. From the reads, TCRdb called clonotypes with MiXCR, one entry per CDR3 protein. The sample has around 230,000 distinct CDR3 sequences; approximately 7% are singletons. The clonotype was recovered from a human donor in good health (CMV status not recorded). Some clones in this sample may be carry-over from other donors' samples. Sequences were obtained from PBMCs. The V gene is TRBV7-2, the J gene TRBJ2-1; 7 positions match TRBD2. CDR3 DNA sequence: TGTGCCAGCACCGCCGGGACTACCTTCTACAATGAGCAGTTCTTC. This encodes CASTAGTTFYNEQFF.